The present TCR beta chain was sequenced within a study of T cell clones after liver transplantation. Concerning this clone itself: Its antigen is not identified.

Study results and limitations: Donor-reactive sequences fell more than third party-reactive ones, suggesting partial deletion.

The CDR3 length is 16 residues. Germline V gene data show CDR1 as SGHRS and CDR2 as YFSETQ. V lost 4 bases, J lost 8 bases, and 13 bases stayed unmatched. TCRdb's table, derived via immunoSEQ multiplex PCR, lists solely in-frame clones and lacks some. Seen here are 20,000 to 30,000 clones, approximately 71% observed once, and the top ten hold around 3%. The J gene is TRBJ2-4, the V gene TRBV5-1; 9 positions match TRBD1. The source material was CD4+ T cells from blood, sampled before liver transplant. This receptor was taken from a human donor who received a liver transplant. CDR3 loop: CASSVTGGPGGDIQYF. CDR3 bases: TGCGCCAGCAGCGTAACAGGGGGCCCAGGAGGGGACATTCAGTACTTC. Using reference TRBV5-1 and TRBJ2-4 for the parts outside the CDR3, the full variable domain is KAGVTQTPRYLIKTRGQQVTLSCSPISGHRSVSWYQQTPGQGLQFLFEYFSETQRNKGNFPGRFSGRQFSNSRSEMNVSTLELGDSALYLCASSVTGGPGGDIQYFGAGTRLSVL.